This T cell receptor (beta chain) was sequenced in a study of cytomegalovirus exposure and HLA in healthy donors. V lost 3 bases to trimming and J lost 7 bases, with 33 bases between them. The germline CDR1 and CDR2 sequences are MNHEY and SMNVEV (reference sequence). The CDR3 extends over 20 amino acids. Broader study findings: A later analysis found most CMV-associated TCR beta chains apparently HLA-restricted.

Primers: 60 Vbeta forward and 13 Jbeta reverse. The repertoire was sequenced with immunoSEQ multiplex PCR; TCRdb's copy has only in-frame clones and lacks some. The repertoire has roughly 140,000 clones, approximately 80% of them found once; the top ten carry more than 3%. With respect to this clone: Its matching antigen is unknown.

The receptor was derived from a man aged 18 to 35 in good health and CMV-seronegative. The gene calls are TRBV27 and TRBJ2-5; TRBD1 or TRBD2 may be the D gene (10 bases each). Sequencing was carried out using PBMCs. Here the CDR3 reads CASSLKYRQGASGRGGTQYF. The CDR3 bases are TGTGCCAGCAGTTTGAAATACAGACAGGGGGCTAGCGGGAGAGGGGGGACCCAGTACTTC.